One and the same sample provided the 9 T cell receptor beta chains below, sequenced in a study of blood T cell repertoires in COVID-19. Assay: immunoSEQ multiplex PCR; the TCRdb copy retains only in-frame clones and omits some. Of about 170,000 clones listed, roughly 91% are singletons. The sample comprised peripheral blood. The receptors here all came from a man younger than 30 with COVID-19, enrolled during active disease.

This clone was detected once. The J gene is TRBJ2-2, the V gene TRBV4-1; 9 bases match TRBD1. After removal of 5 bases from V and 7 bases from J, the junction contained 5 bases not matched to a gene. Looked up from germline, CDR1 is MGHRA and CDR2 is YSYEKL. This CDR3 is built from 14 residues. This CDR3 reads CASSAQGAVGELFF. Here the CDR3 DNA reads TGCGCCAGCAGCGCACAGGGGGCGGTCGGGGAGCTGTTTTTT.

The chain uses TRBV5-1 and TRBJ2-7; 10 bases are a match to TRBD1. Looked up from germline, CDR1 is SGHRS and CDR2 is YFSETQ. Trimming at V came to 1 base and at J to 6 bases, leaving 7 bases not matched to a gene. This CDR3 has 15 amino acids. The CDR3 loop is CASSLSETGGIEQYF. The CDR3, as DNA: TGCGCCAGCAGCTTGTCTGAGACAGGGGGCATCGAGCAGTACTTC.

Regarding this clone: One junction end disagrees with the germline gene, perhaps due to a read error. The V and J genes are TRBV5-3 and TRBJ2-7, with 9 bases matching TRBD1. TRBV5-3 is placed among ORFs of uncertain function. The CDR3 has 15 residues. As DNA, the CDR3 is TGTGCCAGAAGCCCCACCGGGACAGGGTCCTCCGAGCAGTACTTC. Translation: CARSPTGTGSSEQYF.

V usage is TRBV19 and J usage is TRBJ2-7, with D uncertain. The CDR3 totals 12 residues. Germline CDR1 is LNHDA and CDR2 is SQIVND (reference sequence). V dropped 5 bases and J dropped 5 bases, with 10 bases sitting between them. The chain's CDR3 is CASSPRRDEQYF. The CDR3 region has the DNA TGTGCCAGTAGTCCGCGGCGCGACGAGCAGTACTTC.

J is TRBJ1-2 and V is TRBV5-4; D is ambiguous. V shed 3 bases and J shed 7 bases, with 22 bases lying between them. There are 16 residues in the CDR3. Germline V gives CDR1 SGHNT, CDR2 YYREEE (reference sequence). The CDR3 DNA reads TGTGCCAGCAGCTCATCTCTGTCCCCGGGTCTGGGTGGCTACACCTTC. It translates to CASSSSLSPGLGGYTF.

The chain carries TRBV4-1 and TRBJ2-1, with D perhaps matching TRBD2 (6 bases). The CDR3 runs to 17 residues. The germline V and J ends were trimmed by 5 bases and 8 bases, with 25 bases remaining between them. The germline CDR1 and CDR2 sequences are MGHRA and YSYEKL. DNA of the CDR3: TGCGCCAGCAGCTTGGGAGGATTTCGGAGGGCCACTTATGAGCAGTTCTTC. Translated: CASSLGGFRRATYEQFF.

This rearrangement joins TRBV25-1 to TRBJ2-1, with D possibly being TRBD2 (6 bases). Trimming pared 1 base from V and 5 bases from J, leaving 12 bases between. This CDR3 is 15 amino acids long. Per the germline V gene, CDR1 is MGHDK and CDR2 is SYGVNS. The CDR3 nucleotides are TGTGCCAGCAGTGAATTAAGGGCGGGAAACAATGAGCAGTTCTTC. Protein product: CASSELRAGNNEQFF.

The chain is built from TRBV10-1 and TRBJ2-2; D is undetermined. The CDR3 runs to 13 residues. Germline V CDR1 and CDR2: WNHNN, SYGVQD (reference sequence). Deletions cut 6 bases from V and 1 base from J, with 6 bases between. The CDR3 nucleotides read TGCGCCAGCAGCTCGCGGAACACCGGGGAGCTGTTTTTT. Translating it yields CASSSRNTGELFF.

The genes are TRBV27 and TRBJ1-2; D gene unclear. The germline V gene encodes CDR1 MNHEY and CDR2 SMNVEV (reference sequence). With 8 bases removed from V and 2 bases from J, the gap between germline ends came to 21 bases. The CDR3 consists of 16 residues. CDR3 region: CASSVKPLGVNYGYTF. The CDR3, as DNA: TGTGCCAGCTCAGTCAAGCCTTTGGGAGTGAACTATGGCTACACCTTC.